This T cell receptor beta chain emerged from a study of T cell repertoires in cytomegalovirus infection. This clonotype appeared many times. Its antigen is currently unknown. TCRdb reprocessed the reads via MiXCR and lists one record per CDR3 protein. Seen here are about 900,000 distinct CDR3 sequences, about a third observed once, and the top ten hold under 15%. This CDR3 contains 14 residues. In germline, CDR1 is SGHTA, CDR2 FQGNSA. V was shortened by 4 bases and J by 4 bases, with 10 bases between the two germline ends. The origin of this receptor is a human donor in good health (CMV status not recorded). Some clones in this sample may be carry-over from other donors' samples. Source: cultured CD8+ T cells from PBMCs, taken from culture after CMV antigen stimulation. V gene TRBV7-2 combines with J gene TRBJ1-4, with no clear D. CDR3 protein: CASSSTTDNEKLFF. CDR3 in DNA: TGTGCCAGCAGCTCCACCACCGATAATGAAAAACTGTTTTTT. Together with reference TRBV7-2 and TRBJ1-4, the CDR3 gives the full variable domain: GAGVSQSPSNKVTEKGKDVELRCDPISGHTALYWYRQSLGQGLEFLIYFQGNSAPDKSGLPSDRFSAERTGGSVSTLTIQRTQQEDSAVYLCASSSTTDNEKLFFGSGTQLSVL.